This T cell receptor beta chain was observed in a study of cytomegalovirus exposure and HLA in healthy donors. Primers: 60 Vbeta forward and 13 Jbeta reverse. Data came from immunoSEQ multiplex PCR; TCRdb stores just in-frame clones and leaves some out. The repertoire holds about 160,000 clones, with around four fifths as singletons. With regard to this clone: Its specificity is unknown.

Regarding the study as a whole: The authors enumerated around 150 TCR beta chains as linked to cytomegalovirus. A later examination showed that TCR association rates differed by HLA locus, with DRB1 most and HLA-C fewest. Most CMV-associated TCR beta chains appeared HLA-restricted in a later analysis. According to a later analysis, donors in an Asian-associated ancestry cluster reportedly had fewer N-insertions than the approximately 720-donor mean.

Germline trimming cut 2 bases from V and 3 bases from J; bases unmatched to any gene: 10. The CDR3 has 17 amino acids. Per germline, CDR1 SGHNT and CDR2 YYREEE (reference sequence). J is TRBJ2-3 and V is TRBV5-4; 9 bases fit TRBD2. Sequenced: PBMCs. This TCR derives from a woman aged 30 to 39 in good health and CMV-seronegative. CDR3 DNA: TGTGCCAGCAGCTTAGGGGCGGGGGGGGCGAGGACAGATACGCAGTATTTT. It is translated as CASSLGAGGARTDTQYF.